Sequencing of this TCR beta chain was carried out in a study of beta chain features in type 1 diabetes. CDR1 and CDR2 from the germline V gene are SGDLS and YYNGEE. CDR3 length: 17 residues. The V gene end was trimmed by 3 bases and the J gene end by 8 bases; junction bases not matched to a gene: 18. All of the isolated RNA was reverse transcribed, so expressed TCRB transcripts were sequenced. Using immunoSEQ multiplex PCR, the repertoire was profiled, and TCRdb retains in-frame clones only, with some absent. The table records 900,000 or so clones, roughly 15% of them present only once. This chain uses TRBV9 with TRBJ1-2; 8 bases are a match to TRBD1. The specimen was naive CD4+ T cells from blood. The clonotype originates from a woman aged 18-29 years in good health. The DNA of the CDR3 is TGTGCCAGCAGCGCCCTAGGACAGGGAGGTTCTAGGAACGGCTACACCTTC. It specifies CASSALGQGGSRNGYTF.